This is a list of T cell receptor beta chains from one sample in a study of a mutant IDH1 vaccine in newly diagnosed glioma. Antigens of these TCRs are unknown. Produced via immunoSEQ multiplex PCR; TCRdb's table is partial and in-frame only. Among 25,000 to 30,000 clones listed, roughly nine tenths were seen once. Source: peripheral blood mononuclear cells (PBMCs), taken from a glioma patient whose treatment included an IDH1 peptide vaccine. The receptors were sampled from a woman aged 40 to 50 with glioma. Some clones in this sample may be carry-over from other donors' samples. Each CDR3 is given with its conserved first and last residue. The D gene is left open where the match is weak. The listing skips clone size in some rows; elsewhere it reads once, few, many or a size class.

-,TRBJ1-1,-,TRBV9,TGTGCCAGCAGCGTAGGCGCCGAAGCTTTCTTT,CASSVGAEAFF
-,TRBJ2-7,few,TRBV11-2,TGTGCCAGCAGCATCGGGGTTAGTAGCTCCTACGAGCAGTACTTC,CASSIGVSSSYEQYF
-,TRBJ1-1,-,TRBV4-3,TGCGCCAGCAGCCAACCTAACAGGAACACTGAAGCTTTCTTT,CASSQPNRNTEAFF
-,TRBJ1-5,-,TRBV4-1,TGCGCCAGCAGCCAAGGGGTAGGCAATCAGCCCCAGCATTTT,CASSQGVGNQPQHF
-,TRBJ2-1,-,TRBV6-5,TGTGCCAGCGGTAAATTTGGGGGGCCCTACAATGAGCAGTTCTTC,CASGKFGGPYNEQFF
-,TRBJ1-3,once,TRBV10-3,TGTGCCATCAGTGTAAAAGGGCATGGCACCATATATTTT,CAISVKGHGTIYF
TRBD1,TRBJ2-2,once,TRBV7-9,TGTGCCAGCAGGGCCGGGACAGGGGAATCCGGGGAGCTGTTTTTT,CASRAGTGESGELFF
-,TRBJ2-7,-,TRBV5-1,TGCGCCAGCAGCTTGGACGGGGACGCCTACTACGAGCAGTACTTC,CASSLDGDAYYEQYF
-,TRBJ2-1,-,TRBV28,TGTGCCAGCAGTCGACCAAATAGAGATGAGCAGTTCTTC,CASSRPNRDEQFF
TRBD1,TRBJ2-7,few,TRBV2,TGTGCCAGCAGTGGTGAGACAGGGGTCTGCGAGCAGTACTTC,CASSGETGVCEQYF
TRBD1,TRBJ2-2,-,TRBV6-1,TGTGCCAGCAGGGCCGGGACAGCGAACACCGGGGAGCTGTTTTTT,CASRAGTANTGELFF
-,TRBJ2-7,-,TRBV5-1,TGCGCCAGCAGCTTGGTCCAGGACTCCTCAAGCGAGCAGTACTTC,CASSLVQDSSSEQYF
-,TRBJ2-1,few,TRBV11-1,TGTGCCAGCAGCAAGGGGGGGTGGAATGAGCAGTTCTTC,CASSKGGWNEQFF
-,TRBJ2-2,-,TRBV28,TGTGCCAGCAGTTTTACCCTTCGGGGGCAGGGCGGGGAGCTGTTTTTT,CASSFTLRGQGGELFF
-,TRBJ2-3,-,TRBV6-6,TGTGCCAGCAGTTACTCCACAGGCGCAGATACGCAGTATTTT,CASSYSTGADTQYF
-,TRBJ1-4,-,TRBV7-9,TGTGCCAGCAGCACACTCTCCCGGGACGGGAATGAAAAACTGTTTTTT,CASSTLSRDGNEKLFF
-,TRBJ1-2,-,TRBV19,TGTGCCATTACCCCGACAGGCTGCGACACCTTC,CAITPTGCDTF
-,TRBJ2-1,-,TRBV5-6,TGTGCCAGCAGCTTGGTTGGAGGGGTGAATGAGCAGTTCTTC,CASSLVGGVNEQFF
TRBD1,TRBJ2-7,-,TRBV7-9,TGTGCCAGCAGCGACCCACAGGGGGCTGACTACGAGCAGTACTTC,CASSDPQGADYEQYF
-,TRBJ2-6,-,TRBV4-3,TGCGCCAGCAGCCAAGTCGAGGGCTCTGGGGCCAACGTCCTGACTTTC,CASSQVEGSGANVLTF
-,TRBJ2-7,once,TRBV5-1,TGCGCCAGCAGCTTGGATTGGAGTTCCAGCTCCTACGAGCAGTACTTC,CASSLDWSSSSYEQYF
-,TRBJ2-5,-,TRBV19,TGTGCCAGTAGTACGACACAGGCTCAAGAGACCCAGTACTTC,CASSTTQAQETQYF
TRBD2,TRBJ2-1,-,TRBV19,TGTGCCACCGGGACTAGCGGGGGCCGTTACAATGAGCAGTTCTTC,CATGTSGGRYNEQFF
TRBD1,TRBJ2-2,-,TRBV11-3,TGTGCCAGCAGTTCCGGGACAGCGAACACCGGGGAGCTGTTTTTT,CASSSGTANTGELFF
-,TRBJ2-7,-,TRBV7-2,TGTGCCAGCAGCTTTGGGCAGGGAGACTACGAGCAGTACTTC,CASSFGQGDYEQYF
TRBD2,TRBJ2-2,-,TRBV6-4,TGTGCCTCCCGAAGACTAGCCGAGACCGGGGAGCTGTTTTTT,CASRRLAETGELFF
TRBD1,TRBJ2-7,-,TRBV28,TGTGCCAGCAGCCGACAGGGGGGCACCTACGAGCAGTACTTC,CASSRQGGTYEQYF
-,TRBJ1-1,-,TRBV7-9,TGTGCCAGCAGCTTAGCGCAGGAAACTGAAGCTTTCTTT,CASSLAQETEAFF
TRBD2,TRBJ2-3,-,TRBV2,TGTGCCAGCAGTGGGGGGACTAGCGGAAGCACAGATACGCAGTATTTT,CASSGGTSGSTDTQYF
TRBD2,TRBJ2-1,-,TRBV6-6,TGTGCCAGCAGTTACGGGGCTAGCGGCTACAATGAGCAGTTCTTC,CASSYGASGYNEQFF
-,TRBJ2-5,once,TRBV7-2,TGTGCCAGCAGCTTAGGGAGGGGAAAAGAGACCCAGTACTTC,CASSLGRGKETQYF
-,TRBJ2-7,-,TRBV12-1,TGTGCCAGCAGCTCCCAGGACATTAGCGGGGGCCCTTCCTACGAGCAGTACTTC,CASSSQDISGGPSYEQYF
-,TRBJ1-4,-,TRBV5-4,TGTGCCAGTCAGGAACAGGGACGAGATGAAAAACTGTTTTTT,CASQEQGRDEKLFF
-,TRBJ2-3,few,TRBV19,TGTGCCAGTAGTAGCGAGGGAAGGGATACGCAGTATTTT,CASSSEGRDTQYF
-,TRBJ1-1,-,TRBV9,TGTGCCAGCAGCGTAGCTATGGGGAAAACTGAAGCTTTCTTT,CASSVAMGKTEAFF
TRBD1,TRBJ1-1,-,TRBV10-3,TGTGCCACGCAAGGACAGGGGAACGATGTGCGGACTGAAGCTTTCTTT,CATQGQGNDVRTEAFF
-,TRBJ1-5,once,TRBV28,TGTGCCAGTTGGTTAGATTTAGGACAAAGCAATCAGCCCCAGCATTTT,CASWLDLGQSNQPQHF
-,TRBJ2-3,-,TRBV14,TGTGCCAGCAGCAAACGGACAGCTAGCACAGATACGCAGTATTTT,CASSKRTASTDTQYF
-,TRBJ2-5,once,TRBV27,TGTGCCAGTGCCGTGCGGGACGCGCGGGAGACCCAGTACTTC,CASAVRDARETQYF
-,TRBJ2-7,few,TRBV27,TGTGCCAGCAGTTCGGGTCATCATCAGAGCGAGCAGTACTTC,CASSSGHHQSEQYF
TRBD1,TRBJ1-2,-,TRBV5-1,TGCGCCAGCAGCTGGACAGGCAATGGCTACACCTTC,CASSWTGNGYTF
TRBD1,TRBJ2-1,once,TRBV18,TGTGCCAGCTCGTCAGGACAGGGGATTTACAATGAGCAGTTCTTC,CASSSGQGIYNEQFF
-,TRBJ2-6,-,TRBV6-1,TGTGCCAGCACCCTCTCTGGGGCCAACGTCCTGACTTTC,CASTLSGANVLTF
TRBD1,TRBJ2-1,-,TRBV4-1,TGCGCCAGCAGCCGGGGACAGGGAGGGATAAATGAGCAGTTCTTC,CASSRGQGGINEQFF